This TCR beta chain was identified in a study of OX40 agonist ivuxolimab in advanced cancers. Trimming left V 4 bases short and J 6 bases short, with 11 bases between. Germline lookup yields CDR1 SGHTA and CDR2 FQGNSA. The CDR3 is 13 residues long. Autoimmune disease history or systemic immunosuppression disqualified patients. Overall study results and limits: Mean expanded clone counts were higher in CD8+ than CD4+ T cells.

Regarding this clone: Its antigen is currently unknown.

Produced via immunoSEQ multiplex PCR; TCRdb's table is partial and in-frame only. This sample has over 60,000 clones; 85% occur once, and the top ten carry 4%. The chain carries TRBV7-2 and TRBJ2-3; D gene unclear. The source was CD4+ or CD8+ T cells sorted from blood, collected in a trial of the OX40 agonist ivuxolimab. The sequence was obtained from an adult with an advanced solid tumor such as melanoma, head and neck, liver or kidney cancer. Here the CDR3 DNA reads TGTGCCAGCAGCTCAGACCGCCCGGATACGCAGTATTTT. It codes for CASSSDRPDTQYF.